The present TCR beta chain was sequenced within a study of PD-1 blockade in classical Hodgkin lymphoma. Findings and caveats of the study: Baseline diversity was lower in partial responders and progressors than complete responders.

Comments on this clone: Antigen specificity is unknown.

CDR1 SEHNR and CDR2 FQNEAQ come from the germline V gene (reference sequence). V gave up 3 bases and J gave up 6 bases; unmatched junction bases: 13. The CDR3 sequence is 16 residues long. TCRdb keeps only in-frame clones here, not all; method: immunoSEQ multiplex PCR. The sample includes some 52,000 clones, about nine tenths seen only once; the top ten take around 7.1%. Time point meaning: cycle 4 day 1 (C4D1), after around six weeks of nivolumab. Each of the patients experienced relapse following autologous stem cell transplantation, and their brentuximab vedotin exposure differed. V gene TRBV7-9 combines with J gene TRBJ1-1; 7 positions agree with TRBD1. The sequencing used peripheral blood mononuclear cells (PBMCs), collected before the fourth cycle of nivolumab. The sequence derives from a human donor with classical Hodgkin lymphoma. This CDR3 is CASSFPATGRVAEAFF. The CDR3 region has the DNA TGTGCCAGCAGCTTCCCCGCGACAGGGAGAGTCGCTGAAGCTTTCTTT.